These T cell receptor beta chains were read from a single sample in a study of cytomegalovirus exposure and HLA in healthy donors. TCRdb's copy holds only in-frame clones and misses some; the assay was immunoSEQ multiplex PCR. This table has 200,000 to 250,000 clones, about 80% appearing once. Material: PBMCs. Source of these receptors: a middle-aged woman in good health and CMV-seronegative. CDR3s include the opening cysteine and the closing phenylalanine or tryptophan. Fields, in order: clone size, D gene, J gene, V gene, CDR3 protein, CDR3 DNA. The D gene is left open where the match is weak. Size is stated for part of the rows, as once, few or many counts, or as a class when the clone is expanded.

size: -
D: -
J: TRBJ1-3
V: TRBV18
CDR3: CASSPSSGNTIYF
DNA: TGTGCCAGCTCACCGTCCAGTGGAAACACCATATATTTT

size: -
D: -
J: TRBJ1-2
V: TRBV7-2
CDR3: CASSFGRGEDYGYTF
DNA: TGTGCCAGCAGCTTCGGTAGAGGTGAGGACTATGGCTACACCTTC

size: -
D: -
J: TRBJ1-6
V: TRBV7-9
CDR3: CSSSRTPVGYNSPLHF
DNA: TGTTCCAGCAGCAGGACTCCGGTCGGCTATAATTCACCCCTCCACTTT

size: -
D: -
J: TRBJ1-1
V: TRBV7-2
CDR3: CASSSLRDSLSTEAFF
DNA: TGTGCCAGCAGCTCACTACGGGATTCTCTTAGCACTGAAGCTTTCTTT

size: -
D: TRBD2
J: TRBJ2-1
V: TRBV6-4
CDR3: CASSEGLAGFNEQFF
DNA: TGTGCCAGCAGCGAAGGACTAGCGGGTTTTAATGAGCAGTTCTTC

size: once
D: TRBD1
J: TRBJ2-7
V: TRBV19
CDR3: CASSIRGQLYEQYF
DNA: TGTGCCAGTAGTATCCGGGGACAGCTTTACGAGCAGTACTTC

size: once
D: TRBD1
J: TRBJ1-2
V: TRBV5-6
CDR3: CASSLGTGIDYTF
DNA: TGTGCCAGCAGCTTGGGGACAGGGATTGACTACACCTTC

size: -
D: TRBD1
J: TRBJ1-1
V: TRBV18
CDR3: CASSLPDRGLSEAFF
DNA: TGTGCCAGCTCACTTCCGGACAGGGGGCTTTCTGAAGCTTTCTTT

size: -
D: -
J: TRBJ2-5
V: TRBV7-9
CDR3: CASSSRTAFKQYF
DNA: TGTGCCAGCAGCTCGAGGACTGCCTTCAAGCAGTACTTC

size: -
D: -
J: TRBJ2-5
V: TRBV4-3
CDR3: CASSQDLRSQETQYF
DNA: TGCGCCAGCAGCCAAGATCTCCGCAGTCAAGAGACCCAGTACTTC

size: few
D: TRBD2
J: TRBJ2-3
V: TRBV14
CDR3: CASSPRLAGPLTDTQYF
DNA: TGTGCCAGCAGCCCCCGACTAGCGGGGCCGCTCACAGATACGCAGTATTTT

size: many
D: TRBD1
J: TRBJ1-4
V: TRBV5-1
CDR3: CASSLQGINEKLFF
DNA: TGCGCCAGCAGCTTACAGGGGATTAATGAAAAACTGTTTTTT

size: -
D: -
J: TRBJ2-7
V: TRBV30
CDR3: CAWSVGGEQYF
DNA: TGTGCCTGGAGTGTAGGGGGCGAGCAGTACTTC

size: -
D: -
J: TRBJ2-3
V: TRBV28
CDR3: CASSPGLVRVRKDTQYF
DNA: TGTGCCAGCAGCCCTGGTTTAGTTCGAGTCAGGAAAGATACGCAGTATTTT

size: once
D: TRBD1
J: TRBJ1-3
V: TRBV18
CDR3: CASSPSPATGTGNTIYF
DNA: TGTGCCAGCTCACCATCCCCCGCGACAGGGACTGGAAACACCATATATTTT

size: -
D: -
J: TRBJ2-7
V: TRBV5-1
CDR3: CASSPFGRDNEQYF
DNA: TGCGCCAGCAGCCCCTTTGGAAGGGACAACGAGCAGTACTTC

size: -
D: TRBD1
J: TRBJ2-7
V: TRBV7-2
CDR3: CASRDRGHYEQYF
DNA: TGTGCCAGCAGGGACAGGGGGCACTACGAGCAGTACTTC

size: -
D: -
J: TRBJ1-2
V: TRBV10-3
CDR3: CAISVGSSNYGYTF
DNA: TGTGCCATCAGTGTAGGGAGTTCAAACTATGGCTACACCTTC

size: -
D: -
J: TRBJ2-3
V: TRBV2
CDR3: CASSHREPRTDTQYF
DNA: TGTGCCAGCAGTCACAGGGAACCCCGCACAGATACGCAGTATTTT

size: -
D: -
J: TRBJ2-1
V: TRBV4-1
CDR3: CASSWTDSSYNEQFF
DNA: TGCGCCAGCAGCTGGACAGATAGCTCCTACAATGAGCAGTTCTTC

size: once
D: -
J: TRBJ2-5
V: TRBV7-9
CDR3: CASSLGQGQETQYF
DNA: TGTGCCAGCAGCTTAGGGCAGGGTCAGGAGACCCAGTACTTC

size: -
D: TRBD1
J: TRBJ2-3
V: TRBV9
CDR3: CASSATGTGVTDTQYF
DNA: TGTGCCAGCAGCGCAACCGGGACAGGGGTCACAGATACGCAGTATTTT

size: -
D: TRBD1
J: TRBJ1-1
V: TRBV4-3
CDR3: CASSYGTGAPLGTEAFF
DNA: TGCGCCAGCAGCTACGGGACAGGGGCCCCCTTAGGCACTGAAGCTTTCTTT

size: few
D: -
J: TRBJ2-7
V: TRBV4-3
CDR3: CASSASGTRHEQYF
DNA: TGCGCCAGCAGCGCCTCAGGGACTCGTCACGAGCAGTACTTC

size: -
D: -
J: TRBJ2-5
V: TRBV9
CDR3: CASSVGPGGRDWGETQYF
DNA: TGTGCCAGCAGCGTAGGGCCGGGGGGCCGGGATTGGGGAGAGACCCAGTACTTC

size: -
D: -
J: TRBJ2-3
V: TRBV14
CDR3: CASSHYNPDTQYF
DNA: TGTGCCAGCAGCCACTATAACCCAGATACGCAGTATTTT

size: -
D: TRBD1
J: TRBJ2-2
V: TRBV18
CDR3: CASSPYTGGITGELFF
DNA: TGTGCCAGCTCACCATACACAGGGGGTATCACCGGGGAGCTGTTTTTT

size: -
D: -
J: TRBJ2-2
V: TRBV30
CDR3: CAWKWGVDGELFF
DNA: TGTGCCTGGAAGTGGGGGGTTGACGGGGAGCTGTTTTTT

size: -
D: TRBD1
J: TRBJ2-5
V: TRBV7-2
CDR3: CASNRGQGETQYF
DNA: TGTGCCAGCAACAGGGGACAGGGTGAGACCCAGTACTTC

size: -
D: TRBD1
J: TRBJ2-6
V: TRBV28
CDR3: CASRTGQLTGANVLTF
DNA: TGTGCCAGTCGGACAGGGCAGTTGACTGGGGCCAACGTCCTGACTTTC

size: -
D: TRBD1
J: TRBJ2-7
V: TRBV7-3
CDR3: CASSLMTGVRYEQYF
DNA: TGTGCCAGCAGCTTAATGACAGGGGTAAGGTACGAGCAGTACTTC

size: -
D: -
J: TRBJ1-2
V: TRBV30
CDR3: CAWSWRNPPYGYTF
DNA: TGTGCCTGGAGTTGGCGGAACCCCCCCTATGGCTACACCTTC

size: -
D: TRBD1
J: TRBJ2-4
V: TRBV7-9
CDR3: CASSAGTGGTKNIQYF
DNA: TGTGCCAGCAGCGCCGGGACAGGGGGGACCAAAAACATTCAGTACTTC